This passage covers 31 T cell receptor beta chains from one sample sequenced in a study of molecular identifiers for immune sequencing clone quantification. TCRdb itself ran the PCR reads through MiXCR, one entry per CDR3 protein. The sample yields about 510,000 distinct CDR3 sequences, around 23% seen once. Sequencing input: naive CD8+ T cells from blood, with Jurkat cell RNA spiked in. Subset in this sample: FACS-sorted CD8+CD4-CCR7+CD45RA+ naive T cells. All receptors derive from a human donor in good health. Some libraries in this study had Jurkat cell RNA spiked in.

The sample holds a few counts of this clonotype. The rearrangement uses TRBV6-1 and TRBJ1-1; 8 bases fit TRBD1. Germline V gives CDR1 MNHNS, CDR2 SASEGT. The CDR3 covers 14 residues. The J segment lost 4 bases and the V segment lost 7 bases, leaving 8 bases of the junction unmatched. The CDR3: CASTDGTGRTEAFF. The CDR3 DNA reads TGTGCCAGCACAGACGGGACAGGTCGCACTGAAGCTTTCTTT.

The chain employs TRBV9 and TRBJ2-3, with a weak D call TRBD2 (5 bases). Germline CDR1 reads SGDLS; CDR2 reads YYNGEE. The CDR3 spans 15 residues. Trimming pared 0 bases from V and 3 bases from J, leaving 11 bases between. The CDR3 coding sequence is TGTGCCAGCAGCGTAGGGACTTCGGGGACAGATACGCAGTATTTT. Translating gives CASSVGTSGTDTQYF.

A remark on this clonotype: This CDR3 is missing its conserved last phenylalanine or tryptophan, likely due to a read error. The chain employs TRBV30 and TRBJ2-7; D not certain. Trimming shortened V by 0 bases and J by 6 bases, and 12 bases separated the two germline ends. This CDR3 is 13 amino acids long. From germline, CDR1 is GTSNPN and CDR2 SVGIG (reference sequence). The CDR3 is CAWSVVDVSEQYS. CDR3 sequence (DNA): TGTGCCTGGAGTGTAGTGGACGTCTCCGAGCAGTACTCC.

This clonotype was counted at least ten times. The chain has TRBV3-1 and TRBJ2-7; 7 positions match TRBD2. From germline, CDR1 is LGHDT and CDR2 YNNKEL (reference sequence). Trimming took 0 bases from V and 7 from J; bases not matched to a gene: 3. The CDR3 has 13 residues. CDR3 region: CASSQDWGGEQYF. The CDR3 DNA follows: TGTGCCAGCAGCCAAGATTGGGGGGGAGAGCAGTACTTC.

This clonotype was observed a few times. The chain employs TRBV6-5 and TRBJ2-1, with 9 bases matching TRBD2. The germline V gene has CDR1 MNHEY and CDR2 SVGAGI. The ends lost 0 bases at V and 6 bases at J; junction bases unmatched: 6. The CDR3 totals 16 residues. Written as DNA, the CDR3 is TGTGCCAGCAGTTACTCGGTAGCGGGAGAGGTCAATGAGCAGTTCTTC. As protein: CASSYSVAGEVNEQFF.

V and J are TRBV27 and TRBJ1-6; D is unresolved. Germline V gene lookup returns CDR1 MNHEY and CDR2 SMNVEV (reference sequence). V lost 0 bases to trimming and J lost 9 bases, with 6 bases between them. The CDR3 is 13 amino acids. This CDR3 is CASSLSGVSPLHF. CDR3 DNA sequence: TGTGCCAGCAGTTTATCTGGGGTTTCACCCCTCCACTTT.

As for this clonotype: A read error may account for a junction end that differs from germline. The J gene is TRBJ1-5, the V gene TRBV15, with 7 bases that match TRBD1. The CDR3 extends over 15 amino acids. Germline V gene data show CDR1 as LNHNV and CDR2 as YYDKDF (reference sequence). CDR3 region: CAASRSGQSNQPQHF. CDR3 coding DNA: TGTGCCGCCAGCAGATCGGGACAGAGCAATCAGCCCCAGCATTTT.

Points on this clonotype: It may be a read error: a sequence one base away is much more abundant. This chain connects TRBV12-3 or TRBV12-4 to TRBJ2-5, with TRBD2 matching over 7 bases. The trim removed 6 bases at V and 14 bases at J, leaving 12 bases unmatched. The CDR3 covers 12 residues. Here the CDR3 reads CASRSLAEGSYF. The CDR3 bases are TGTGCCAGCAGAAGCCTAGCGGAGGGGTCTTACTTC.

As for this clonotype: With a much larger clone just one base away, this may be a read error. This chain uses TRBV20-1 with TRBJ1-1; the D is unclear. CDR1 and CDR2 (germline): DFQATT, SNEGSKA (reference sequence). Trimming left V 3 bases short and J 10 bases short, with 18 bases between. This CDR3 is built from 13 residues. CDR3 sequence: CSARPPTKAGAFF. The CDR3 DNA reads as TGCAGTGCTAGGCCCCCCACAAAGGCTGGAGCTTTCTTT.

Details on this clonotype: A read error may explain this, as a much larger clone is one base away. CDR3 sequence (DNA): TGCGCCAGCAGCCAAGTTCAGGGATTAACCTCTGGGGCCAACGTCCTGACTTTC. Translated: CASSQVQGLTSGANVLTF. The gene calls are TRBV4-1 and TRBJ2-6; weak D call: TRBD1 (5 bases). Germline V lookup: CDR1 MGHRA, CDR2 YSYEKL. V shed 1 base and J shed 0 bases, with 13 bases lying between them. The CDR3 extends over 18 amino acids.

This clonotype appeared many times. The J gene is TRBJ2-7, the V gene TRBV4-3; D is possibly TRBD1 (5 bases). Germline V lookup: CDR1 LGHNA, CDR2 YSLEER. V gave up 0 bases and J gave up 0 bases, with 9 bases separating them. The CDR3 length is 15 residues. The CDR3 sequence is CASSQDQGSSYEQYF. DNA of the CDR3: TGCGCCAGCAGCCAAGACCAGGGAAGCTCCTACGAGCAGTACTTC.

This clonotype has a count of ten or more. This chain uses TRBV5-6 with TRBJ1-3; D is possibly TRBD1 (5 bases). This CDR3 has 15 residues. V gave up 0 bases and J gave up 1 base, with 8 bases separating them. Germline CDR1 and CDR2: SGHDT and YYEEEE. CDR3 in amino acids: CASSLAGVSGNTIYF. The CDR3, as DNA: TGTGCCAGCAGCTTGGCGGGGGTTTCTGGAAACACCATATATTTT.

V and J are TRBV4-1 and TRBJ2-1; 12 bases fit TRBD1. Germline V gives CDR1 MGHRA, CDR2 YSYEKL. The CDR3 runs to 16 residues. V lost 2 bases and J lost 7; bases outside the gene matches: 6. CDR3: CASSQWGQGALNEQFF. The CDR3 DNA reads TGCGCCAGCAGCCAATGGGGACAGGGGGCGTTGAATGAGCAGTTCTTC.

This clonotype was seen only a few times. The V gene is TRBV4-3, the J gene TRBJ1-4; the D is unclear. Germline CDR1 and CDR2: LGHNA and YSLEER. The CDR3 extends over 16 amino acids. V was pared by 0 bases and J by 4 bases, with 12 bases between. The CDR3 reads CASSQDPRGLNEKLFF. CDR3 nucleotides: TGCGCCAGCAGCCAAGATCCTCGAGGACTTAATGAAAAACTGTTTTTT.

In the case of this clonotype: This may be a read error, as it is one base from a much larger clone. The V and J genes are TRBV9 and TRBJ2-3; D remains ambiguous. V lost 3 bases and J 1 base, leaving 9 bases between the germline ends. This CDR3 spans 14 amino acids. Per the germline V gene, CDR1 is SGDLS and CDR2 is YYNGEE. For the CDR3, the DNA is TGTGCCAGCAGCGGAACCTACGGCACAGATACGCAGTATTTT. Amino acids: CASSGTYGTDTQYF.

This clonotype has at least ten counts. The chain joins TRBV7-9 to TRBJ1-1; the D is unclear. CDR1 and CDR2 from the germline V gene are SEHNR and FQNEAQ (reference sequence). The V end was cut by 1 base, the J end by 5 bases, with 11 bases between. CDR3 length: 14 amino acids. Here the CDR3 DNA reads TGTGCCAGCAGCTTAGTCGGGCAGCTTACTGAAGCTTTCTTT. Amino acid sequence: CASSLVGQLTEAFF.

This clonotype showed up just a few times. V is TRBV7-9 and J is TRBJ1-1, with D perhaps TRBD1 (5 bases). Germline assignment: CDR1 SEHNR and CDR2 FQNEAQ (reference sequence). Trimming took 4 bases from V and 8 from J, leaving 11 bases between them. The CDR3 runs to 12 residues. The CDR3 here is CASSSDSSEAFF. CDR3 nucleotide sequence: TGTGCCAGCAGCTCCGACAGTTCGGAAGCTTTCTTT.

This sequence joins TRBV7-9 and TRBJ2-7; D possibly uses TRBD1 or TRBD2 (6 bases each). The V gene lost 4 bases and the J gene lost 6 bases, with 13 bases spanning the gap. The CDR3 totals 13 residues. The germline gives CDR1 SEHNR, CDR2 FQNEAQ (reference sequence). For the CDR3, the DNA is TGTGCCAGCAGCTCCCCCGAGGGGGGCGAGCAGTACTTC. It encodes CASSSPEGGEQYF.

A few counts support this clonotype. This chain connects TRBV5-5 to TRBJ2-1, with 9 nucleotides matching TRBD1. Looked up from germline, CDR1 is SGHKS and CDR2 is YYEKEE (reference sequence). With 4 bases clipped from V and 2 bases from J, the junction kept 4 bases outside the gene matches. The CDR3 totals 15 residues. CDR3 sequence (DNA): TGTGCCAGCAGCCATGGACAGGGGACCTACAATGAGCAGTTCTTC. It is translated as CASSHGQGTYNEQFF.

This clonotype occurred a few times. The CDR3, as DNA: TGTGCCAGCAGCTCGGGACACCAACTCTACGAGCAGTACTTC. Protein: CASSSGHQLYEQYF. This rearrangement joins TRBV5-6 to TRBJ2-7; D might be TRBD1 (6 bases). Germline CDR1 and CDR2: SGHDT and YYEEEE. The CDR3 spans 14 residues. V was shortened by 3 bases and J by 3 bases, with 13 bases between the two germline ends.

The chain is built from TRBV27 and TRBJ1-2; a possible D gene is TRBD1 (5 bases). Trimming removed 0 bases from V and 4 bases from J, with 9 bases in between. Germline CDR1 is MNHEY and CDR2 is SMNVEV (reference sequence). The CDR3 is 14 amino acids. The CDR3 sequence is CASSLSAGIYGYTF. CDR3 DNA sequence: TGTGCCAGCAGTTTATCGGCAGGGATCTATGGCTACACCTTC.

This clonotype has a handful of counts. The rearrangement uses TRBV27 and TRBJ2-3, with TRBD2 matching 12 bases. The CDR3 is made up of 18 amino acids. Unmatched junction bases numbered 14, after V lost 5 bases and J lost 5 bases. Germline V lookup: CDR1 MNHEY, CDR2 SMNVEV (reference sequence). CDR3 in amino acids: CASSTRDLTSGSVDTQYF. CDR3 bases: TGTGCCAGCAGTACCCGGGACCTGACTAGCGGGAGCGTAGATACGCAGTATTTT.

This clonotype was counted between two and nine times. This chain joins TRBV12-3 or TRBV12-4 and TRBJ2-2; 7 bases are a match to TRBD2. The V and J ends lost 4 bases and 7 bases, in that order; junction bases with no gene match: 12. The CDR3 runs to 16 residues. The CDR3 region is CASSSIGREINGELFF. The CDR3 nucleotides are TGTGCCAGCAGTTCTATTGGGCGGGAGATAAACGGGGAGCTGTTTTTT.

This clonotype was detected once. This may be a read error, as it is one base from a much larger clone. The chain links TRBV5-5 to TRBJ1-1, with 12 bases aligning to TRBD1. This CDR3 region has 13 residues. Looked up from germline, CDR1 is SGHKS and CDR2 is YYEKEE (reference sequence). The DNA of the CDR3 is TGTGCCGGCAGCTTGGGACAGGGGGCTGCAGCTTTCTTT. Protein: CAGSLGQGAAAFF.

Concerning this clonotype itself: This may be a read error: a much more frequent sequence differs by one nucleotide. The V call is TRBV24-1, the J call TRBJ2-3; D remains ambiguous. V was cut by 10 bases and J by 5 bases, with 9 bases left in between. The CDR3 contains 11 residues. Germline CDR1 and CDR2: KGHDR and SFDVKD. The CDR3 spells CATGSGDTQYF. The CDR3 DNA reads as TGTGCCACAGGGTCCGGAGATACGCAGTATTTT.

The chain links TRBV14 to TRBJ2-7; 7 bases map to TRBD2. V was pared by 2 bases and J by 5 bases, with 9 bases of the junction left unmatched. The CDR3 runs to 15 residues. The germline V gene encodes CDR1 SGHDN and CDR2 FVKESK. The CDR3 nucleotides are TGTGCCAGCAGCCAATCCCTTGGGGGGAGGGACGAGCAGTACTTC. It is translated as CASSQSLGGRDEQYF.

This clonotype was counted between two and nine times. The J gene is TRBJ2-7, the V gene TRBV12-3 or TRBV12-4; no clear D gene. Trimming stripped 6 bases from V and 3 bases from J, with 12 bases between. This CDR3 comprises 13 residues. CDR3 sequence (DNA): TGTGCCAGCAGCCCGGACGGTTTCTACGAGCAGTACTTC. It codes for CASSPDGFYEQYF.

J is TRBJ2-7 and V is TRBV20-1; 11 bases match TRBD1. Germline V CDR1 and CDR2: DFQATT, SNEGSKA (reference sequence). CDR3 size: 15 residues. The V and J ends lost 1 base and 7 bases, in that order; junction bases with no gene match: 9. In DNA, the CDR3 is TGCAGTGCTAGAGGTGGGGGACAGGGGGGACCGGAGCAGTACTTC. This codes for CSARGGGQGGPEQYF.

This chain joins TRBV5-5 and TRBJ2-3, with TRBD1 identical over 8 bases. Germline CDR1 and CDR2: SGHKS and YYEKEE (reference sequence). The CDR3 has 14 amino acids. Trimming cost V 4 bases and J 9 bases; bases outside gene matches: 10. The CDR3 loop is CASSPDRAAWTQYF. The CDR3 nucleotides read TGTGCCAGCAGCCCGGACAGGGCCGCGTGGACGCAGTATTTT.

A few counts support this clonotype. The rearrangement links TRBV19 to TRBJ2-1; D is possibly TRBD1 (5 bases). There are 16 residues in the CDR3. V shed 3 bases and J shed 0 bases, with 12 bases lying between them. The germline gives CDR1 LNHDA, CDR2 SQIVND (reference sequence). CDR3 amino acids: CASSMLTGDSYNEQFF. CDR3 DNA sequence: TGTGCCAGTAGTATGCTTACAGGCGACTCCTACAATGAGCAGTTCTTC.

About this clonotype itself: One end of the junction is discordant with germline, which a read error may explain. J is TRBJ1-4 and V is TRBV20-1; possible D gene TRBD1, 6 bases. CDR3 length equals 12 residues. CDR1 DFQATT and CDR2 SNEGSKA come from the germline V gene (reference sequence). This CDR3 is CTANLQGGKLFF. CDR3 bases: TGCACTGCTAATTTACAGGGCGGGAAACTGTTTTTT.